This TCR beta chain is drawn from a study of blood T cell repertoires in COVID-19. Study overall: Donors in the United States, Italy and Spain gave samples during acute or convalescent COVID-19.

As handled by the study authors: Nucleated cell number was recorded as an estimate derived from reference gene primer amplification. The table came from immunoSEQ multiplex PCR; TCRdb's copy has only in-frame clones and leaves some out. Clonal size and the V and J genes are those of that table, whereas D and trimming came from the DNA. This sample has about 370,000 clones, with around 89% found just once. In this sample, this clone turned up once. Trimming cost V 5 bases and J 5 bases, with 16 bases left between them. Germline CDR1 SGHAT, CDR2 FQNNGV. The CDR3 extends over 14 amino acids. The genes are TRBV11-2 and TRBJ2-7; D is uncertain. The source of this sequence is a man between 18 and 29 years old with active or convalescent COVID-19. Sequenced material: peripheral blood. This CDR3 reads CASSRQASAHEQYF. The CDR3 coding sequence is TGTGCCAGCAGCCGTCAGGCTTCTGCCCACGAGCAGTACTTC.